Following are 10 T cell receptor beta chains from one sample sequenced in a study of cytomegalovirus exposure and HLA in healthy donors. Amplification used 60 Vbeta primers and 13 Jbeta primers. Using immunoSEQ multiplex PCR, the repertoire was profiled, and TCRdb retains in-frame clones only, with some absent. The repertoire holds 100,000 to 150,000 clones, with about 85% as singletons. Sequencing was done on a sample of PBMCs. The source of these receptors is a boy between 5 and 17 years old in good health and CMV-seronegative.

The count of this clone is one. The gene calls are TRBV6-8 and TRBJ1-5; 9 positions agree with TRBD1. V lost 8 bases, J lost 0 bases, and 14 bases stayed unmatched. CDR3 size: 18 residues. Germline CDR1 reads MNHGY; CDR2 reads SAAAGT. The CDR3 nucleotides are TGTGCCAGCCGGAAGCTGGGACAGGGAGCTTGTAGCAATCAGCCCCAGCATTTT. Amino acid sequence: CASRKLGQGACSNQPQHF.

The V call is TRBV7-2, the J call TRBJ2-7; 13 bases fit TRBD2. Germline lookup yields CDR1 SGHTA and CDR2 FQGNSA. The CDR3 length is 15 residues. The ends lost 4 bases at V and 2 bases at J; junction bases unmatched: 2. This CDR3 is CASSWTSGGAYEQYF. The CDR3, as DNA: TGTGCCAGCAGCTGGACTAGCGGGGGAGCCTACGAGCAGTACTTC.

DNA for the CDR3: TGCGCCAGCAGCTTTAGCCTAGAGGAGACCCAGTACTTC. This encodes CASSFSLEETQYF. This chain uses TRBV5-1 with TRBJ2-5; D unresolved. Trimming pared 2 bases from V and 5 bases from J, leaving 10 bases between. CDR1 is SGHRS, CDR2 YFSETQ, per germline. The CDR3 loop spans 13 amino acids.

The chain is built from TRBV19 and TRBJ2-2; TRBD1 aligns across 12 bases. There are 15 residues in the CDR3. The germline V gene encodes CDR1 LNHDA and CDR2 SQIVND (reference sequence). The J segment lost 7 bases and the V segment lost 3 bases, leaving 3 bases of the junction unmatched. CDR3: CASSMGQGANGELFF. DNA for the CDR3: TGTGCCAGTAGTATGGGACAGGGGGCTAACGGGGAGCTGTTTTTT.

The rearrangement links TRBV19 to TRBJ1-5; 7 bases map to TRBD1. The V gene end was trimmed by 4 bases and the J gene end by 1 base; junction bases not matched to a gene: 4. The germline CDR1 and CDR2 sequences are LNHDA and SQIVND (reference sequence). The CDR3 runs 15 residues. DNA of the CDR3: TGTGCCAGTAGTAGAAGACAGGGCAGCAATCAGCCCCAGCATTTT. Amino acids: CASSRRQGSNQPQHF.

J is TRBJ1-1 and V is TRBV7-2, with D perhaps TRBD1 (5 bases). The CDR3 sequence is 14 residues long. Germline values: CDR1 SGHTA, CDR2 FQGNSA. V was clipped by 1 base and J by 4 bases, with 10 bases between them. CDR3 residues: CASSLEGVGTEAFF. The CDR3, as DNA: TGTGCCAGCAGCTTAGAAGGGGTCGGCACTGAAGCTTTCTTT. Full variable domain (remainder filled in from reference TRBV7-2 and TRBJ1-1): GAGVSQSPSNKVTEKGKDVELRCDPISGHTALYWYRQSLGQGLEFLIYFQGNSAPDKSGLPSDRFSAERTGGSVSTLTIQRTQQEDSAVYLCASSLEGVGTEAFFGQGTRLTVV.

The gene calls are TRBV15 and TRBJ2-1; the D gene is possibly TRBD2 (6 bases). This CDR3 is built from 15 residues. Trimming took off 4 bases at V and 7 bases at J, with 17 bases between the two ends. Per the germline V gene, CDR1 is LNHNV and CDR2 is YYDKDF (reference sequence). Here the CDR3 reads CATSTPGLQANEQFF. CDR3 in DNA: TGTGCCACCAGCACCCCGGGACTCCAGGCGAATGAGCAGTTCTTC. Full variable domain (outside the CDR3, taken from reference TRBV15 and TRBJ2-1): DAMVIQNPRYQVTQFGKPVTLSCSQTLNHNVMYWYQQKSSQAPKLLFHYYDKDFNNEADTPDNFQSRRPNTSFCFLDIRSPGLGDTAMYLCATSTPGLQANEQFFGPGTRLTVL.

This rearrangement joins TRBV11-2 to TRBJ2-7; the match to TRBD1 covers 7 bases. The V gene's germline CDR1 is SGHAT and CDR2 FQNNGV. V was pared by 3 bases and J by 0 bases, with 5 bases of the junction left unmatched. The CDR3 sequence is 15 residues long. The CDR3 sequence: CASSFPGTASYEQYF. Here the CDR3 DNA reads TGTGCCAGCAGCTTCCCCGGGACAGCCTCCTACGAGCAGTACTTC.

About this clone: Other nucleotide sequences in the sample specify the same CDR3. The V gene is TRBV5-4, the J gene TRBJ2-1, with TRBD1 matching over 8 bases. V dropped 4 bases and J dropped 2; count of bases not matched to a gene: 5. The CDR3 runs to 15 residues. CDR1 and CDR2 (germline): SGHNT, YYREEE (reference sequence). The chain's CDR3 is CASSLETGAYNEQFF. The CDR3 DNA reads TGTGCCAGCAGCCTAGAGACAGGGGCCTACAATGAGCAGTTCTTC.

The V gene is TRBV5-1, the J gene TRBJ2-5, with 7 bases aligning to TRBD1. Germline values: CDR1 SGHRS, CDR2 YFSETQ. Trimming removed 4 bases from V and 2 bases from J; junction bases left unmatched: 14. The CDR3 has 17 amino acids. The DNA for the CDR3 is TGCGCCAGCAGCACCCGGACAGGCGTAAACTTACAAGAGACCCAGTACTTC. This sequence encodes CASSTRTGVNLQETQYF.